These 15 T cell receptor beta chains were all obtained from the same sample, sequenced in a study of cytomegalovirus exposure and HLA in healthy donors. Vbeta (60) and Jbeta (13) primers were used in the PCR. Profiling relied on immunoSEQ multiplex PCR, and the TCRdb table lists in-frame clones only, not all of them. Among 150,000 to 180,000 clones listed, 80% were seen once. The sample was PBMCs. Receptors originate from a woman between 40 and 55 years old in good health and CMV-seropositive.

This clone was seen more than once but under ten times. The chain recombines TRBV2 with TRBJ1-3, with TRBD1 matching 8 bases. From germline, CDR1 is SNHLY and CDR2 FYNNEI. CDR3 length: 15 residues. V trimming: 6 bases; J trimming: 2 bases; junction bases outside the gene matches: 6. CDR3 region: CASRVSGGPGNTIYF. CDR3 nucleotide sequence: TGTGCCAGCAGGGTTTCAGGGGGCCCTGGAAACACCATATATTTT.

The chain couples TRBV28 to TRBJ2-4, with D possibly TRBD2 on 7 matching bases. V gave up 10 bases and J gave up 3 bases, with 16 bases separating them. Germline-derived CDR1 and CDR2 are MDHEN and SYDVKM. This CDR3 has 14 amino acids. The CDR3 here is CATRVGGVKNIQYF. Here the CDR3 DNA reads TGTGCCACCCGAGTAGGGGGGGTCAAAAACATTCAGTACTTC.

The chain uses TRBV5-4 and TRBJ1-1; D remains ambiguous. Trimming removed 4 bases at V and 0 bases at J, with 4 bases between. The CDR3 length is 12 residues. Germline CDR1 SGHNT, CDR2 YYREEE (reference sequence). The CDR3 sequence is CASSHLNTEAFF. The CDR3 bases are TGTGCCAGCAGCCATTTGAACACTGAAGCTTTCTTT.

V and J are TRBV7-8 and TRBJ1-2; D uncertain. V lost 7 bases to trimming and J lost 0 bases, with 15 bases between them. The CDR3 runs to 15 residues. The germline CDR1 and CDR2 sequences are SGHVS and FQNEAQ. The CDR3 region has the DNA TGTGCCAGCACCAAGGACTCAGCCGCTAACTATGGCTACACCTTC. Translation gives CASTKDSAANYGYTF.

This clone was counted a few times. The chain employs TRBV6-5 and TRBJ1-4; TRBD1 might be the D (6 bases). V was cut by 3 bases and J by 3 bases, with 14 bases left in between. Per the germline V gene, CDR1 is MNHEY and CDR2 is SVGAGI. The CDR3 is made up of 16 amino acids. The CDR3 DNA reads TGTGCCAGCAGTTATAGCCTGACAGGATCTAATGAAAAACTGTTTTTT. Translated, it gives CASSYSLTGSNEKLFF.

The chain has TRBV14 and TRBJ2-1; 13 nucleotides align to TRBD2. This CDR3 spans 17 amino acids. Germline CDR1 is SGHDN and CDR2 is FVKESK. J was trimmed by 6 bases and V by 0 bases; bases with no gene match: 5. DNA for the CDR3: TGTGCCAGCAGCCAAGATCGGGGACTAGCGGGACGCAATGAGCAGTTCTTC. Translation: CASSQDRGLAGRNEQFF.

The V call is TRBV19, the J call TRBJ2-3; TRBD2 agrees at 8 bases. This CDR3 comprises 15 residues. Germline CDR1 and CDR2: LNHDA and SQIVND (reference sequence). V lost 6 bases and J lost 3; bases outside the gene matches: 8. CDR3 region: CASSAPLAGTDTQYF. The CDR3 DNA sequence: TGTGCCAGTAGCGCACCGCTAGCGGGTACAGATACGCAGTATTTT.

The chain couples TRBV4-1 to TRBJ1-5; D remains unclear. V dropped 0 bases and J dropped 1 base, with 16 bases sitting between them. Germline values: CDR1 MGHRA, CDR2 YSYEKL. There are 18 residues in the CDR3. DNA of the CDR3: TGCGCCAGCAGCCAAGATCCCCGGGGAGGCGTGAGCAATCAGCCCCAGCATTTT. Amino acid sequence: CASSQDPRGGVSNQPQHF.

This rearrangement joins TRBV5-1 to TRBJ1-5, with unresolved D. Trimming pared 0 bases from V and 4 bases from J, leaving 14 bases between. The CDR3 covers 16 residues. Germline-derived CDR1 and CDR2 are SGHRS and YFSETQ. The CDR3 sequence is CASSLAGGDSNQPQHF. CDR3 bases: TGCGCCAGCAGCTTGGCCGGCGGGGATAGTAATCAGCCCCAGCATTTT.

This chain uses TRBV19 with TRBJ2-4; TRBD1 is a possible D gene (7 bases). Trimming removed 4 bases from V and 0 bases from J, with 13 bases in between. The CDR3 is made up of 16 amino acids. In germline, CDR1 is LNHDA, CDR2 SQIVND (reference sequence). The CDR3 region has the DNA TGTGCCAGTAGTACCCCAGGGGGACTAGCCAAAAACATTCAGTACTTC. Amino acid sequence: CASSTPGGLAKNIQYF.

This chain links TRBV18 with TRBJ1-1, with D possibly matching TRBD1 (6 bases). The germline CDR1 and CDR2 sequences are KGHSH and LQKENI. CDR3 length equals 16 residues. Trimming removed 3 bases at V and 5 bases at J, with 19 bases between. CDR3 region: CASSPLGGGDGTEAFF. CDR3 nucleotide sequence: TGTGCCAGCTCACCCCTGGGAGGGGGAGATGGGACTGAAGCTTTCTTT.

This rearrangement joins TRBV6-5 to TRBJ2-7; D perhaps matches TRBD2 (6 bases). Trimming took off 6 bases at V and 4 bases at J, with 19 bases between the two ends. The germline V gene encodes CDR1 MNHEY and CDR2 SVGAGI. This CDR3 region has 15 residues. The CDR3 sequence is CASRLTGLMLYEQYF. CDR3 in DNA: TGTGCCAGCAGACTAACGGGACTCATGTTATACGAGCAGTACTTC.

The chain uses TRBV9 and TRBJ2-3; TRBD2 agrees at 8 bases. CDR1 and CDR2 (germline): SGDLS, YYNGEE. Trimming at V came to 2 bases and at J to 2 bases, leaving 4 bases not matched to a gene. CDR3 size: 15 residues. CDR3 sequence: CASSVAGRATDTQYF. As DNA, the CDR3 is TGTGCCAGCAGCGTGGCCGGGAGGGCCACAGATACGCAGTATTTT.

The genes are TRBV5-1 and TRBJ2-1; TRBD2 agrees at 10 bases. Unmatched junction bases numbered 16, after V lost 4 bases and J lost 9 bases. The CDR3 runs 17 residues. The germline gives CDR1 SGHRS, CDR2 YFSETQ. The CDR3 reads CASSPNGASGSLPEQFF. The CDR3 region has the DNA TGCGCCAGCAGCCCCAATGGGGCTAGCGGGAGCCTTCCTGAGCAGTTCTTC.

The chain joins TRBV11-2 to TRBJ1-3; D is undetermined. This CDR3 spans 15 amino acids. V was shortened by 5 bases and J by 4 bases, with 15 bases between the two germline ends. Germline values: CDR1 SGHAT, CDR2 FQNNGV. DNA of the CDR3: TGTGCCAGCAGCCCCCCCCGGGTGCAAGGAAACACCATATATTTT. This encodes CASSPPRVQGNTIYF.